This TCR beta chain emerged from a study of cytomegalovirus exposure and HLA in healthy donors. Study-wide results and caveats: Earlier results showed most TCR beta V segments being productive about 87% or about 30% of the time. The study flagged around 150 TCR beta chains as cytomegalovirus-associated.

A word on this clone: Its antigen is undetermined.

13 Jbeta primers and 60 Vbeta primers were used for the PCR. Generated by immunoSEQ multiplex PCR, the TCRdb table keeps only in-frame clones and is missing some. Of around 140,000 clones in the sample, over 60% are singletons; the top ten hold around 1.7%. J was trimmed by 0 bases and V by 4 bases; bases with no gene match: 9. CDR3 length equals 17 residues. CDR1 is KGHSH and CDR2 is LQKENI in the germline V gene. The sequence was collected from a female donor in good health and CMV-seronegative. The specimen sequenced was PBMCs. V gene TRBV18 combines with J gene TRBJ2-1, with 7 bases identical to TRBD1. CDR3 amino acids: CASSRLTGVGSYNEQFF. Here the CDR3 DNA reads TGTGCCAGCTCACGACTTACAGGGGTAGGCTCCTACAATGAGCAGTTCTTC.